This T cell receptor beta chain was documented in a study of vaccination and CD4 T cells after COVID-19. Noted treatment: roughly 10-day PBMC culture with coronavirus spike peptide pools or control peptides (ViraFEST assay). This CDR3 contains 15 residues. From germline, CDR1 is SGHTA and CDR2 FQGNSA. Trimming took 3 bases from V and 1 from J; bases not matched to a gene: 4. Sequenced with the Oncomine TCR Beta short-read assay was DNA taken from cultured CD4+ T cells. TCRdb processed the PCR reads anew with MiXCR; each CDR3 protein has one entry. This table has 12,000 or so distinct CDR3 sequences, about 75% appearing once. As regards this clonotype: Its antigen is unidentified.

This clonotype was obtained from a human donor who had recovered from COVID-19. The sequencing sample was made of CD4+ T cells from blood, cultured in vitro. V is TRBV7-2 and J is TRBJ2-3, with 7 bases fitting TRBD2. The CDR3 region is CASSFRAGGTDTQYF. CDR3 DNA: TGTGCCAGCAGCTTCCGGGCGGGAGGCACAGATACGCAGTATTTT.